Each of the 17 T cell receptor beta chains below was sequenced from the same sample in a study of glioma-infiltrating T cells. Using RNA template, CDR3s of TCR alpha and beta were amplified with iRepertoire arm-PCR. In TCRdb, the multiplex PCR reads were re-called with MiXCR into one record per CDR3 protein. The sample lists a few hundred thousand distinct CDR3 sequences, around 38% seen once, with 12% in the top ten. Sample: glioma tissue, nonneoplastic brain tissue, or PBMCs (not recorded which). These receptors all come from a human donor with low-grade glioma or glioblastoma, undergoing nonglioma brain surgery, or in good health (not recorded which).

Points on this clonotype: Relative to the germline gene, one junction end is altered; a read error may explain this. DNA for the CDR3: TGTGCCATCAGTGATCCCTGGAACACTGAAGCTCTCTTT. This translates into CAISDPWNTEALF. The chain has TRBV10-3 and TRBJ1-1; unclear D gene. This CDR3 region has 13 residues. Germline loops: CDR1 ENHRY, CDR2 SYGVKD.

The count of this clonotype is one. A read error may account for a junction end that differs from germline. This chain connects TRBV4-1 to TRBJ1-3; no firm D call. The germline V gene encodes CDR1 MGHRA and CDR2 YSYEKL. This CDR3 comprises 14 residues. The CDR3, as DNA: TGCGCCAGCAGCCGGAGCCTCACTGGAAACAACATATATTTT. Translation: CASSRSLTGNNIYF.

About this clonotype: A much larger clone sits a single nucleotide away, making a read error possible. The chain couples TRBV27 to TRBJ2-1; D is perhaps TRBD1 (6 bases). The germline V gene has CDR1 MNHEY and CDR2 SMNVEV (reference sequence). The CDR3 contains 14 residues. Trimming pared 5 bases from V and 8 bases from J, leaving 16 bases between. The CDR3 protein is CASSLDRPWYEQFF. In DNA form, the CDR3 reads TGTGCCAGCAGTCTCGACAGGCCCTGGTATGAGCAGTTCTTC.

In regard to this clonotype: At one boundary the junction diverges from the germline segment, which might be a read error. CDR3 residues: CASIEQGPQETQYF. CDR3 coding DNA: TGTGCCAGCATTGAACAGGGACCCCAAGAGACCCAGTACTTC. The V gene is TRBV2, the J gene TRBJ2-5, with D tentatively TRBD1 (6 bases). This CDR3 contains 14 residues. From germline, CDR1 is SNHLY and CDR2 FYNNEI.

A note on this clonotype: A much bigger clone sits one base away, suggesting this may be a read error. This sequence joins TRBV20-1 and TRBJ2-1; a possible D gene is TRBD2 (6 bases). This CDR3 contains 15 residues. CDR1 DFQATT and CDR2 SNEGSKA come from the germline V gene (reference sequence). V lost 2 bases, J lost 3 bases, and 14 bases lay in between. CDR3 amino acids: CSARLAVDHYNEQFF. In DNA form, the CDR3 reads TGCAGTGCTAGATTAGCGGTAGATCACTACAATGAGCAGTTCTTC.

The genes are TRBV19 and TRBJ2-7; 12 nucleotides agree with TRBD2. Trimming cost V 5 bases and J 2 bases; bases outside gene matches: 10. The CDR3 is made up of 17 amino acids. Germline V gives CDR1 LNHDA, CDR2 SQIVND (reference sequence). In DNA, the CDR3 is TGTGCCAGTAGTCCCCGACTAGCGGGAGAGGCGGCCTACGAGCAGTACTTC. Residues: CASSPRLAGEAAYEQYF.

The CDR3 spells CATSLGLAGAPNEQFF. In nucleotides, the CDR3 is TGTGCCACCAGTTTGGGACTAGCGGGGGCCCCCAATGAGCAGTTCTTC. This sequence joins TRBV15 and TRBJ2-1, with TRBD2 matching over 14 bases. After removal of 6 bases from V and 6 bases from J, the junction contained 7 bases not matched to a gene. Germline loops: CDR1 LNHNV, CDR2 YYDKDF (reference sequence). The CDR3 is made up of 16 amino acids.

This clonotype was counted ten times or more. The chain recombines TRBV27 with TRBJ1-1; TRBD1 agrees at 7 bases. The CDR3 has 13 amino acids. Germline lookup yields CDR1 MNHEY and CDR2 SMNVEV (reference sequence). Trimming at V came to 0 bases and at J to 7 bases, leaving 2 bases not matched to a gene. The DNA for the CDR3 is TGTGCCAGCAGTTTATCGACAGGGATTGAAGCTTTCTTT. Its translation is CASSLSTGIEAFF.

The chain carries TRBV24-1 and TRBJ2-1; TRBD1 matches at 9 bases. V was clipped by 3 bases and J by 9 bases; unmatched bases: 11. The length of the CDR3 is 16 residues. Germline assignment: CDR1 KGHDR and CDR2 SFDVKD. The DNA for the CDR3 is TGTGCCACCAGTGATCTCCGGGACAGGGAAGGGCGTGAGCAGTTCTTC. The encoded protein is CATSDLRDREGREQFF.

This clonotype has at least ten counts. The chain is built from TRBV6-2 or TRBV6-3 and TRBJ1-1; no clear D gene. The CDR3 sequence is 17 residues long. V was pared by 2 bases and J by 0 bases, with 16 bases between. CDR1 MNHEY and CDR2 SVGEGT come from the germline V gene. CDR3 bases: TGTGCCAGCAGTTACCTCCTCCTGCGAACAGTGAACACTGAAGCTTTCTTT. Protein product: CASSYLLLRTVNTEAFF.

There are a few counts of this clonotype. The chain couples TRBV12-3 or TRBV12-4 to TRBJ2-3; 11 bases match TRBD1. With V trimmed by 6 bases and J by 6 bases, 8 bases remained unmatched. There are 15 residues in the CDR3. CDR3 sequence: CASRWTGGPPDTQYF. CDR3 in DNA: TGTGCCAGCAGATGGACAGGGGGCCCGCCGGATACGCAGTATTTT.

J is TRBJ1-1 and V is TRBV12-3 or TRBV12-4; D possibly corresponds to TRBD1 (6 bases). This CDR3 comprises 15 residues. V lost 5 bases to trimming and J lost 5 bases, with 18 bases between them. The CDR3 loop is CASSPRQVVKTEAFF. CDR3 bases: TGTGCCAGCAGTCCTCGACAGGTCGTCAAAACTGAAGCTTTCTTT.

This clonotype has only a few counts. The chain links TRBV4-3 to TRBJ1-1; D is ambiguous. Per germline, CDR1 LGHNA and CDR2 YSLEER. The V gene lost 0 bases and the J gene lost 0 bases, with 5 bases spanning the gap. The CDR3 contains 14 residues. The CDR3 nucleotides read TGCGCCAGCAGCCAAGACTCAGTGAACACTGAAGCTTTCTTT. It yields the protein CASSQDSVNTEAFF.

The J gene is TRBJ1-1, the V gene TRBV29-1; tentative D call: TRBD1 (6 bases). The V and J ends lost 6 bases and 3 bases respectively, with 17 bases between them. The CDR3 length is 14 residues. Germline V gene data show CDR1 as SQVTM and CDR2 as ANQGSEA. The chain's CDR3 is CSVGGQLADTEAFF. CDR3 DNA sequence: TGCAGCGTCGGCGGACAGCTTGCAGACACTGAAGCTTTCTTT.

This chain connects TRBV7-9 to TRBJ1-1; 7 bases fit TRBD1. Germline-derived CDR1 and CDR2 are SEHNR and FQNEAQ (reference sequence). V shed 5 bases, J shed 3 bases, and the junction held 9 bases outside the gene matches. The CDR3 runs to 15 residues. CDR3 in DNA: TGTGCCAGCAGCACTCGGGACAGCGGGGACACTGAAGCTTTCTTT. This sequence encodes CASSTRDSGDTEAFF.

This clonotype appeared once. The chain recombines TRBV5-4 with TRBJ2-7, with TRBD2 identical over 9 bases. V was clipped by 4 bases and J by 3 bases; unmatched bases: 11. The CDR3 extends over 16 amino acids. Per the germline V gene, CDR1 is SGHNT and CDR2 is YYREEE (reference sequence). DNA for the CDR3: TGTGCCAGCAGCCAAGATACTAGCGGGCCTTACTACGAGCAGTACTTC. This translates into CASSQDTSGPYYEQYF.

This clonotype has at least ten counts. This CDR3 is CASSTTGGAEPQHF. CDR3 bases: TGTGCCAGCAGTACGACAGGGGGCGCAGAGCCCCAGCATTTT. This sequence joins TRBV28 and TRBJ1-5; 10 bases align to TRBD1. Germline-derived CDR1 and CDR2 are MDHEN and SYDVKM. V dropped 5 bases and J dropped 8; count of bases not matched to a gene: 6. The CDR3 length is 14 residues.